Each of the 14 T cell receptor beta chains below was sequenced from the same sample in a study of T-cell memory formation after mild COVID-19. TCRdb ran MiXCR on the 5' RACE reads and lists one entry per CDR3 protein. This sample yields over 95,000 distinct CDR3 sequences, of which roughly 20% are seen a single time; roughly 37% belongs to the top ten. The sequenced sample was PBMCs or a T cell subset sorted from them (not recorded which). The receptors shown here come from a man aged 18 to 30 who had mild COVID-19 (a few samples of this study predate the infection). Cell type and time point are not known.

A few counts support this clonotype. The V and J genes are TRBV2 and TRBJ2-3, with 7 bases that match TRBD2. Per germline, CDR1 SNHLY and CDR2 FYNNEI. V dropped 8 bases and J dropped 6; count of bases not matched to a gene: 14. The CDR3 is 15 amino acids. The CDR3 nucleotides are TGTGCCAGCTTGATTCGGGGGGAACCTTCGGATACGCAGTATTTT. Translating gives CASLIRGEPSDTQYF.

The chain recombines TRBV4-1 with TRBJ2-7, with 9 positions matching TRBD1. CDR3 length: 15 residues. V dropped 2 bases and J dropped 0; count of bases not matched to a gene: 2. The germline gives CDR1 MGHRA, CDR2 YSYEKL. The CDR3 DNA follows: TGCGCCAGCAGCCAACAGGACAGGGGCTCCTACGAGCAGTACTTC. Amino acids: CASSQQDRGSYEQYF.

As DNA, the CDR3 is TGTGCCAGCAGCCTGACAGGACCATTCTCCTACGAGCAGTACTTC. This translates into CASSLTGPFSYEQYF. The gene calls are TRBV7-4 and TRBJ2-7, with a tentative D call TRBD1 (6 bases). CDR1 and CDR2 (germline): SGHVT, SQSDAQ. With 5 bases removed from V and 0 bases from J, the gap between germline ends came to 14 bases. This CDR3 has 15 amino acids.

The CDR3 protein is CSVDWESTDTQYF. The CDR3 DNA reads TGCAGCGTTGACTGGGAGAGCACAGATACGCAGTATTTT. The V gene is TRBV29-1, the J gene TRBJ2-3; possibly TRBD2 for D (5 bases). V shed 3 bases and J shed 0 bases, with 7 bases lying between them. CDR1 SQVTM and CDR2 ANQGSEA come from the germline V gene. This CDR3 is 13 amino acids long.

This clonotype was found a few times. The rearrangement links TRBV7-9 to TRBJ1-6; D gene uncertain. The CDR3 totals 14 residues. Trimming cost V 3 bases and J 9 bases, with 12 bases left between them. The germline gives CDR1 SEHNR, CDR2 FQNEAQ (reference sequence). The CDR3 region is CASSLSPGSSPLHF. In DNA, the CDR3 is TGTGCCAGCAGCTTGAGCCCGGGTAGTTCACCCCTCCACTTT. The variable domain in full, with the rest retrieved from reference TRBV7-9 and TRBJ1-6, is DTGVSQNPRHKITKRGQNVTFRCDPISEHNRLYWYRQTLGQGPEFLTYFQNEAQLEKSRLLSDRFSAERPKGSFSTLEIQRTEQGDSAMYLCASSLSPGSSPLHFGNGTRLTVT.

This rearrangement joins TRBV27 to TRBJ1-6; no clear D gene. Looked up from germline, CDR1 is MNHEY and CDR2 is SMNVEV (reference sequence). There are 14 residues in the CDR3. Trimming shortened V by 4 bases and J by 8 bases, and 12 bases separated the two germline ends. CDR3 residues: CASSSLAEHSPLHF. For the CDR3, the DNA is TGTGCCAGCAGTTCTTTGGCTGAACATTCACCCCTCCACTTT.

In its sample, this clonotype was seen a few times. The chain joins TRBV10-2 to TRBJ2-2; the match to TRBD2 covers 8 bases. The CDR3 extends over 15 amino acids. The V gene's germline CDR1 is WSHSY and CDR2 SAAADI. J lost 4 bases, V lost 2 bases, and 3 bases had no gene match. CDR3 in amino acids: CASSEGRGATGELFF. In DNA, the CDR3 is TGCGCCAGCAGTGAGGGGCGGGGGGCCACCGGGGAGCTGTTTTTT.

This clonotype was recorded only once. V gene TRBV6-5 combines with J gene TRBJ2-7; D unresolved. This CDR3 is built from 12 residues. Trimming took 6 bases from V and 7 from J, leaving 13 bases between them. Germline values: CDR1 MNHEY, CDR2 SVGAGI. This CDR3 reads CASSGLAQEQYF. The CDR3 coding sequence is TGTGCCAGCAGCGGGCTGGCCCAAGAGCAGTACTTC.

The CDR3: CASSQDRFGLAGEETQYF. CDR3 DNA sequence: TGCGCCAGCAGCCAAGATCGGTTTGGACTAGCGGGGGAGGAGACCCAGTACTTC. This chain connects TRBV4-3 to TRBJ2-5; 13 bases map to TRBD2. The V gene's germline CDR1 is LGHNA and CDR2 YSLEER. Trimming took 0 bases from V and 5 from J; bases not matched to a gene: 9. The CDR3 is made up of 18 amino acids.

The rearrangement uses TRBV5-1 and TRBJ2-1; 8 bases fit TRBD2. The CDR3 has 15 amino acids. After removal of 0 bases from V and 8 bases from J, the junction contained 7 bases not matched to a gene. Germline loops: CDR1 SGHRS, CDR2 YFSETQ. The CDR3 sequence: CASSLVGGGQYEQFF. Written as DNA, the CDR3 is TGCGCCAGCAGCTTGGTTGGCGGGGGGCAGTATGAGCAGTTCTTC.

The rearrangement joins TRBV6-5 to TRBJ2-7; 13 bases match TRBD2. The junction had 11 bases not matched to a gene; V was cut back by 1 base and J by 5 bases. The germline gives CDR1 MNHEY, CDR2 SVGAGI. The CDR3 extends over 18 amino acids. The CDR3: CASSYLGRLAGGTNEQYF. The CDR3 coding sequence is TGTGCCAGCAGTTACTTGGGTAGACTAGCGGGGGGCACCAACGAGCAGTACTTC.

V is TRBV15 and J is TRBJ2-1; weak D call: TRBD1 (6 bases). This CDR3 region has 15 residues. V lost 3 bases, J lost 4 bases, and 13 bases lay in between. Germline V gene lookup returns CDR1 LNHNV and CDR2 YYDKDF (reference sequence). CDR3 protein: CATSRDRSLYNEQFF. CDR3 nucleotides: TGTGCCACCAGCAGGGACAGATCTTTATACAATGAGCAGTTCTTC.

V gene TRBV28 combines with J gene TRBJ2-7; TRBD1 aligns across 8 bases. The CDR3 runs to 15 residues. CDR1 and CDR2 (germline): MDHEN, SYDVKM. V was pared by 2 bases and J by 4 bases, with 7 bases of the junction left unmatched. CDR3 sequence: CASSLIAGGLYEQYV. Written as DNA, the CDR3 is TGTGCCAGCAGTTTAATCGCAGGGGGCCTGTACGAGCAGTACGTC.

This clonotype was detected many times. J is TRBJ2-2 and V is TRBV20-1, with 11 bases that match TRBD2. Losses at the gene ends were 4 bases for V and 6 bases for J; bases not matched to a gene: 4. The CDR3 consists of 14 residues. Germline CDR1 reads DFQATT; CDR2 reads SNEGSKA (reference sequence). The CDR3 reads CSAISGGAAGELFF. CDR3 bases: TGCAGTGCTATTAGCGGGGGGGCCGCCGGGGAGCTGTTTTTT.